The rows below give T cell receptor beta chains drawn from one sample of a study of T-cell memory formation after mild COVID-19. Each CDR3 protein gets one entry after TCRdb re-called the 5' RACE reads with MiXCR. The data contain 280,000 or so distinct CDR3 sequences, roughly 8.2% of them singletons. The source material was PBMCs or a T cell subset sorted from them (not recorded which). Receptors originate from a young man who had mild COVID-19 (a few samples of this study predate the infection). Cell type and time point are not known. Both conserved end residues are part of each CDR3. A D gene is named only where the DNA matches it firmly. Rows may omit the clone size; those that give it use once, few, many or a size class.

size: few
D: .
length: 15
J: TRBJ1-4
V: TRBV5-4
DNA: TGTGCCAGCAGCTTGGGGGAGTCGACTAATGAAAAACTGTTTTTT
CDR3: CASSLGESTNEKLFF

size: few
D: TRBD2
length: 15
J: TRBJ2-1
V: TRBV5-1
DNA: TGCGCCAGCAGCTGGGGACTAGCGGATTACAATGAGCAGTTCTTC
CDR3: CASSWGLADYNEQFF

size: many
D: .
length: 12
J: TRBJ1-5
V: TRBV6-2/TRBV6-3
DNA: TGTGCCAGCAGTTCGGGGGCCGCGGGGACGCATTTT
CDR3: CASSSGAAGTHF

size: many
D: .
length: 13
J: TRBJ2-5
V: TRBV15
DNA: TGTGCCACCAGCAGGGGACTTCAAGAGACCCAGTACTTC
CDR3: CATSRGLQETQYF

size: .
D: TRBD1
length: 16
J: TRBJ1-2
V: TRBV5-5
DNA: TGTGCCAGCAGCCTAGGACAGGGCGAACCGTATTATGGCTACACCTTC
CDR3: CASSLGQGEPYYGYTF

size: few
D: TRBD1
length: 15
J: TRBJ2-7
V: TRBV19
DNA: TGTGCCAGTAGCTCTAGGGACAGGCCCTCCTACGAGCAGTACTTC
CDR3: CASSSRDRPSYEQYF

size: .
D: .
length: 14
J: TRBJ2-3
V: TRBV6-5
DNA: TGTGCCAGCAGTTTTCTCACCTTAGCCGATACGCAGTATTTT
CDR3: CASSFLTLADTQYF

size: many
D: .
length: 14
J: TRBJ2-3
V: TRBV24-1
DNA: TGTGCCACCAGTGTAGGCCAGTTCACAGATACGCAGTATTTT
CDR3: CATSVGQFTDTQYF

size: .
D: TRBD2
length: 20
J: TRBJ2-3
V: TRBV29-1
DNA: TGCAGCGTTGAAGGACTAGGGTTTGGTAGCGGGGGGTTCATCACAGATACGCAGTATTTT
CDR3: CSVEGLGFGSGGFITDTQYF

size: .
D: .
length: 15
J: TRBJ2-2
V: TRBV9
DNA: TGTGCCAGCAGCGTGGGATACGGGGACACCGGGGAGCTGTTTTTT
CDR3: CASSVGYGDTGELFF

size: .
D: TRBD2
length: 15
J: TRBJ2-5
V: TRBV29-1
DNA: TGCAGCGTTGAAGGCCACGGGACTCCGGGGGGGACCCAGTACTTC
CDR3: CSVEGHGTPGGTQYF

size: many
D: TRBD2
length: 13
J: TRBJ2-1
V: TRBV12-3/TRBV12-4
DNA: TGTGCCAGCAGCGCCACTAGCGGGGGGGGACGGTTCTTC
CDR3: CASSATSGGGRFF

size: many
D: .
length: 14
J: TRBJ2-6
V: TRBV6-2/TRBV6-3
DNA: TGTGCCAGCAGTTACGGGGGTGGGGCCAACGTCCTGACTTTC
CDR3: CASSYGGGANVLTF

size: few
D: TRBD1
length: 17
J: TRBJ2-3
V: TRBV10-1
DNA: TGCGCCAGCAGTGGGGAGAAAGGGACAGGGGAGAAAGATACGCAGTATTTT
CDR3: CASSGEKGTGEKDTQYF

size: few
D: .
length: 15
J: TRBJ1-5
V: TRBV7-8
DNA: TGTGCCAGCAGCTTAGCGGCCAATTACTATCAGCCCCAGCATTTT
CDR3: CASSLAANYYQPQHF

size: .
D: .
length: 13
J: TRBJ2-5
V: TRBV11-2
DNA: TGTGCCAGCAGCTTAAATCACCAAGAGACCCAGTACTTC
CDR3: CASSLNHQETQYF

size: many
D: TRBD1
length: 15
J: TRBJ2-1
V: TRBV5-1
DNA: TGCGCCAGCAGCTCACAAGGACAGGGTGTGGATGAGCAGTTCTTC
CDR3: CASSSQGQGVDEQFF

size: few
D: TRBD2
length: 15
J: TRBJ2-2
V: TRBV5-1
DNA: TGCGCCAGCAGCTTTAGCGGGGGCCGTTCCGGGGAGCTGTTTTTT
CDR3: CASSFSGGRSGELFF

size: many
D: .
length: 13
J: TRBJ2-2
V: TRBV9
DNA: TGTGCCAGCAGCGTAGAGGTAGCCGGGGAGCTGTTTTTT
CDR3: CASSVEVAGELFF

size: .
D: .
length: 13
J: TRBJ2-1
V: TRBV14
DNA: TGTGCCAGCAGCCTCCGACACTACAATGAGCAGTTCTTC
CDR3: CASSLRHYNEQFF

size: few
D: .
length: 15
J: TRBJ1-4
V: TRBV6-5
DNA: TGTGCCAGCAGTCGGTGGGGGGCAACTAATGAAAAACTGTTTTTT
CDR3: CASSRWGATNEKLFF

size: many
D: .
length: 13
J: TRBJ2-7
V: TRBV6-2/TRBV6-3
DNA: TGTGCCAGCAGTTACAGCCGGAGCTACGAGCAGTACTTC
CDR3: CASSYSRSYEQYF

size: many
D: TRBD2
length: 15
J: TRBJ2-3
V: TRBV4-3
DNA: TGCGCCAGCAGCCGGGGACTAGCGGGCACAGATACGCAGTATTTT
CDR3: CASSRGLAGTDTQYF

size: .
D: .
length: 14
J: TRBJ2-5
V: TRBV7-2
DNA: TGTGCCAGCAGGAACGACAGGGCGGGGAAGACCCAGTACTTC
CDR3: CASRNDRAGKTQYF

size: many
D: .
length: 14
J: TRBJ1-4
V: TRBV5-1
DNA: TGCGCCAGCAGCCCGCAGGGTGAGGGTGAAAAACTGTTTTTT
CDR3: CASSPQGEGEKLFF

size: .
D: .
length: 16
J: TRBJ2-3
V: TRBV4-1
DNA: TGCGCCAGCAGCCAAGAAGTGGGGGAGAGCACAGATACGCAGTATTTT
CDR3: CASSQEVGESTDTQYF

size: few
D: .
length: 16
J: TRBJ1-1
V: TRBV4-1
DNA: TGCGCCAGCAGCCTCGAACAGACGGTGATGAACACTGAAGCTTTCTTT
CDR3: CASSLEQTVMNTEAFF

size: .
D: TRBD1
length: 14
J: TRBJ2-5
V: TRBV5-6
DNA: TGTGCCAGCAGCTTTGCAGGGGGTTTTGAGACCCAGTACTTC
CDR3: CASSFAGGFETQYF

size: once
D: .
length: 14
J: TRBJ1-1
V: TRBV12-3/TRBV12-4
DNA: TGTGCCAGCAGTTTAGCGCCGGCGTACCCTGAAGCTTTCTTT
CDR3: CASSLAPAYPEAFF

size: .
D: .
length: 13
J: TRBJ2-1
V: TRBV3-1
DNA: TGTGCCAGCAGCCCAAGGGATGTAAATGAGCAGTTCTTC
CDR3: CASSPRDVNEQFF

size: few
D: .
length: 16
J: TRBJ1-3
V: TRBV13
DNA: TGTGCCAGCAGCACGGTTCGTGGGGGCTCTGGAAACACCATATATTTT
CDR3: CASSTVRGGSGNTIYF

size: .
D: TRBD1
length: 16
J: TRBJ2-1
V: TRBV9
DNA: TGTGCCAGCAGCGGCATCCGGGACAGTAGATACAATGAGCAGTTCTTC
CDR3: CASSGIRDSRYNEQFF